The clone carrying this TCR beta chain was detected only a few times. The antigen is unknown. The source of the sample is a study of T cells after yellow fever vaccination. The CDR3 covers 17 residues. V trimming: 4 bases; J trimming: 7 bases; junction bases outside the gene matches: 11. Germline CDR1 and CDR2: SEHNR and FQNEAQ (reference sequence). Points from the study as a whole: The booster response re-showed most primary clones: approximately 95% CD4, about 89% CD8.

TCRdb analysed the 5' RACE reads with MiXCR anew, one entry per CDR3 protein. The sample consists of about 320,000 distinct CDR3 sequences, about 10% of them appearing once. The V and J genes are TRBV7-9 and TRBJ2-3, with TRBD2 matching 13 bases. This TCR was sampled from a man between 18 and 35 years old who received the YFV17D yellow fever vaccine. The sample here was CD4+ T cells sorted from PBMCs, taken 45 days after the yellow fever booster vaccination. This chain's CDR3 is CASSSRSGTSGENTQYF. CDR3 DNA: TGTGCCAGCAGCTCAAGGTCCGGGACTAGCGGGGAAAATACGCAGTATTTT. The full variable domain, rest sourced from reference TRBV7-9 and TRBJ2-3, is DTGVSQNPRHKITKRGQNVTFRCDPISEHNRLYWYRQTLGQGPEFLTYFQNEAQLEKSRLLSDRFSAERPKGSFSTLEIQRTEQGDSAMYLCASSSRSGTSGENTQYFGPGTRLTVL.